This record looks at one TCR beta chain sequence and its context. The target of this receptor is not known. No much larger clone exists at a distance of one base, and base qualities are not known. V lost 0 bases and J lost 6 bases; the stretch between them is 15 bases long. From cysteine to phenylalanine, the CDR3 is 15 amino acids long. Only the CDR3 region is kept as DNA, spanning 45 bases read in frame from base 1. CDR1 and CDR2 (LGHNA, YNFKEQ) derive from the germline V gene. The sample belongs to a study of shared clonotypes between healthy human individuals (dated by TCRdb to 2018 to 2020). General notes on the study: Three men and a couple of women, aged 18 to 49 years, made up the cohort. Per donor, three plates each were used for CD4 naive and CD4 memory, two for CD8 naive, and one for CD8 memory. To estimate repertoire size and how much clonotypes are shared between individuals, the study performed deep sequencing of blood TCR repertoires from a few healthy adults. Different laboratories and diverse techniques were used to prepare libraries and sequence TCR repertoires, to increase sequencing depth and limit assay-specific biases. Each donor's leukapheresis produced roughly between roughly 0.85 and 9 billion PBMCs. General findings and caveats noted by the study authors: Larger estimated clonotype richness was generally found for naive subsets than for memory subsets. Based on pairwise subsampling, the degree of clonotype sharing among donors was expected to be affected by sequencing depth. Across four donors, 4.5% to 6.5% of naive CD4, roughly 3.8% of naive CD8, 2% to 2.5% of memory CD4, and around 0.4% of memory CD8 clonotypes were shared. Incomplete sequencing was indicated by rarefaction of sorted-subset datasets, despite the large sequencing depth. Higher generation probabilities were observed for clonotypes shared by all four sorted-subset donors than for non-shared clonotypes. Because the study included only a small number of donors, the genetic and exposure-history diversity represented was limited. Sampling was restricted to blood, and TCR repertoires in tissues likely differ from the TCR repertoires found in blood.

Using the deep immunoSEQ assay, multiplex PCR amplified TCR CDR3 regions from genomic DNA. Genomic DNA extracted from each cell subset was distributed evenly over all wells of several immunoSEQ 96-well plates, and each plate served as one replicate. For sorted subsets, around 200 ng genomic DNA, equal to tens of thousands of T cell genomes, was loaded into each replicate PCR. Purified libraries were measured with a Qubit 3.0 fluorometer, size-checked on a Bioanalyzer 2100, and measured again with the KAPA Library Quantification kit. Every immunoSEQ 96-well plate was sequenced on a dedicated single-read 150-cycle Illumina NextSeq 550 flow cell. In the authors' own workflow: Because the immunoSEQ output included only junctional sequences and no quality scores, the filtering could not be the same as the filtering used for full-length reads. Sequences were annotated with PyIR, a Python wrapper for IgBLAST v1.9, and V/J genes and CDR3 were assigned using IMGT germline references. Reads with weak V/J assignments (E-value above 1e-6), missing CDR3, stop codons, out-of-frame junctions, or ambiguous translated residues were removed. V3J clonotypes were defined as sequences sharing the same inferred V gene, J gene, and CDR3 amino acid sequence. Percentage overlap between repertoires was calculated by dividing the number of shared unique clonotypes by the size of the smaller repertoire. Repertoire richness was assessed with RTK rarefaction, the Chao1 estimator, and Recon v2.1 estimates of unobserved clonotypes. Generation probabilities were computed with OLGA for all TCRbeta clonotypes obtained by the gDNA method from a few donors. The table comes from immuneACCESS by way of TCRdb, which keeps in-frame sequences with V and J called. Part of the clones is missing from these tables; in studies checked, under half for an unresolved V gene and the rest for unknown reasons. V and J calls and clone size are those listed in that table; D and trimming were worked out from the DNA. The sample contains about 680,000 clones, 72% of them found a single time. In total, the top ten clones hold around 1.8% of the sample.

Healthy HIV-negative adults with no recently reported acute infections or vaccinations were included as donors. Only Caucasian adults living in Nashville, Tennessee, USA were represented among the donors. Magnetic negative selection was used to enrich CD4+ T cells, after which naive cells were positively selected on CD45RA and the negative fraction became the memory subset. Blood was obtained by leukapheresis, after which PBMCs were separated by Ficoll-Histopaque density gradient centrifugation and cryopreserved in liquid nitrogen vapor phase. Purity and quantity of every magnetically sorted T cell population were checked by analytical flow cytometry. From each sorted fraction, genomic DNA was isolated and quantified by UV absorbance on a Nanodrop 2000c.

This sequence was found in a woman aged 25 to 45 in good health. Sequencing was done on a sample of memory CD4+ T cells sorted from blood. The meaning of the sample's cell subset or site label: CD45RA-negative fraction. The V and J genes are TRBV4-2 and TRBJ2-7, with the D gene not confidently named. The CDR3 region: CASSQDPRDLGEQYF. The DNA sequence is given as TGTGCCAGCAGCCAAGATCCAAGGGATTTGGGCGAGCAGTACTTC.